One sample yielded the 9 T cell receptor beta chains listed below, sequenced in a study of T cell changes during pregnancy in multiple sclerosis. TCRdb's table, derived via immunoSEQ multiplex PCR, lists solely in-frame clones and lacks some. This sample has about 57,000 clones, with 92% found just once. The specimen was CD4+ T cells from peripheral blood mononuclear cells, collected in the second trimester of pregnancy. All receptors come from a female donor with multiple sclerosis, enrolled in a pregnancy study.

The chain joins TRBV18 to TRBJ2-7, with D maybe TRBD2 (5 bases). The germline CDR1 and CDR2 sequences are KGHSH and LQKENI. The CDR3 runs to 15 residues. Trimming removed 4 bases at V and 5 bases at J, with 18 bases between. The DNA of the CDR3 is TGTGCCAGCTCACTACAGCGTTCGTTCGGGAACGAGCAGTACTTC. Translated, it gives CASSLQRSFGNEQYF. Variable domain in full (rest from reference TRBV18 and TRBJ2-7): NAGVMQNPRHLVRRRGQEARLRCSPMKGHSHVYWYRQLPEEGLKFMVYLQKENIIDESGMPKERFSAEFPKEGPSILRIQQVVRGDSAAYFCASSLQRSFGNEQYFGPGTRLTVT.

The V gene is TRBV29-1, the J gene TRBJ1-5; unclear D gene. The CDR3 extends over 16 amino acids. V was cut by 4 bases and J by 0 bases, with 16 bases left in between. Germline V gene data show CDR1 as SQVTM and CDR2 as ANQGSEA. The CDR3 region is CSVVQASIYSNQPQHF. The CDR3 bases are TGCAGCGTTGTGCAGGCGTCCATCTATAGCAATCAGCCCCAGCATTTT.

The V and J genes are TRBV27 and TRBJ1-2; D might be TRBD1 (6 bases). This CDR3 comprises 14 residues. V gave up 5 bases and J gave up 4 bases, with 14 bases separating them. Per the germline V gene, CDR1 is MNHEY and CDR2 is SMNVEV (reference sequence). CDR3 nucleotides: TGTGCCAGCAGTCCCTGGACAGATGGCTATGGCTACACCTTC. This encodes CASSPWTDGYGYTF.

V and J are TRBV14 and TRBJ2-3, with 7 bases lining up with TRBD2. CDR1 is SGHDN, CDR2 FVKESK, per germline. The CDR3 consists of 14 residues. V lost 5 bases, J lost 3 bases, and 5 bases stayed unmatched. The CDR3 DNA reads as TGTGCCAGCAGCTGGGGGGGGAAGACAGATACGCAGTATTTT. This encodes CASSWGGKTDTQYF.

The V call is TRBV19, the J call TRBJ1-5; 7 bases map to TRBD1. The germline CDR1 and CDR2 sequences are LNHDA and SQIVND (reference sequence). The CDR3 runs to 15 residues. V lost 1 base, J lost 4 bases, and 4 bases stayed unmatched. This CDR3 reads CASSIARDRNQPQHF. DNA for the CDR3: TGTGCCAGTAGTATAGCCCGGGACAGAAATCAGCCCCAGCATTTT.

The J gene is TRBJ2-1, the V gene TRBV19, with 10 bases that match TRBD1. V lost 3 bases to trimming and J lost 4 bases; unmatched junction nucleotides: 6. Germline V gene sequence: CDR1 LNHDA, CDR2 SQIVND (reference sequence). CDR3 size: 16 residues. In DNA, the CDR3 is TGTGCCAGTAGTATCCTTGGGACAGGGGTTTACAATGAGCAGTTCTTC. As protein: CASSILGTGVYNEQFF.

CDR3 coding DNA: TGTGCCAGCAGCTTCAACCCGGGACTCTCTAATGAAAAACTGTTTTTT. This translates into CASSFNPGLSNEKLFF. J is TRBJ1-4 and V is TRBV7-6, with D maybe TRBD1 (5 bases). The CDR3 length is 16 residues. The ends were cut back, 3 bases at V and 3 bases at J, with 14 bases in the middle. Germline V gene sequence: CDR1 SGHVS, CDR2 FNYEAQ.

This chain links TRBV13 with TRBJ2-1; 9 bases map to TRBD2. V lost 5 bases to trimming and J lost 9 bases; unmatched junction nucleotides: 8. This CDR3 has 14 amino acids. The germline V gene encodes CDR1 PRHDT and CDR2 FYEKMQ (reference sequence). The DNA for the CDR3 is TGTGCCAGCAGCCACAGCGGGGGGCCTAGTGAGCAGTTCTTC. Encoded protein: CASSHSGGPSEQFF.

This sequence joins TRBV18 and TRBJ1-1; tentatively, D is TRBD1 (6 bases). Between the trimmed V and J ends, which lost 0 bases and 5 bases, there was a span of 13 bases. Germline CDR1 KGHSH, CDR2 LQKENI. The CDR3 runs 15 residues. Written as DNA, the CDR3 is TGTGCCAGCTCACCACCGGGGGGGCGGAGGACTGAAGCTTTCTTT. Translated: CASSPPGGRRTEAFF. Looking up the rest from reference TRBV18 and TRBJ1-1 gives the full variable domain: NAGVMQNPRHLVRRRGQEARLRCSPMKGHSHVYWYRQLPEEGLKFMVYLQKENIIDESGMPKERFSAEFPKEGPSILRIQQVVRGDSAAYFCASSPPGGRRTEAFFGQGTRLTVV.